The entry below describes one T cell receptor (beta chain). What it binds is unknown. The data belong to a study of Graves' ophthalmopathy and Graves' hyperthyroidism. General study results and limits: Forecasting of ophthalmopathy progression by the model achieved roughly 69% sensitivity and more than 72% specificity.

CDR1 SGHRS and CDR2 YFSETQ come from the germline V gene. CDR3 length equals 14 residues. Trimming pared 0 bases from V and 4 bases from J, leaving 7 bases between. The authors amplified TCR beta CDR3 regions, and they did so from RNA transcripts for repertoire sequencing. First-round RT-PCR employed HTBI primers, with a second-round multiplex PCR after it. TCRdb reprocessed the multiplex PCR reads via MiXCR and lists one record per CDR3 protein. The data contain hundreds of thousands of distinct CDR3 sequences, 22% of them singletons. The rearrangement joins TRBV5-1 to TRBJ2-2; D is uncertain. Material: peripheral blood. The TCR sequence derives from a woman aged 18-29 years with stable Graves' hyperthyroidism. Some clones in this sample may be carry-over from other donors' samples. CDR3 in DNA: TGCGCCAGCAGCTTGGTGACAACCACCGGGGAGCTGTTTTTT. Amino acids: CASSLVTTTGELFF.